This T cell receptor (beta chain) was captured by sequencing in a study of CD8+CD57+ T cells in acquired aplastic anemia. Profiling of TCR beta VDJ combinations and CDR3 sequences used genomic DNA as template. MiXCR was run by TCRdb on the reads, yielding one entry per CDR3 protein. The data contain approximately 200,000 distinct CDR3 sequences, approximately 60% of them singletons. The CDR3 is 15 amino acids. V shed 4 bases, J shed 7 bases, and the junction held 10 bases outside the gene matches. From germline, CDR1 is SGHRS and CDR2 YFSETQ. The sample consisted of sorted CD4+, CD8+, or CD8+CD57+ T cells (not recorded which) from PBMCs. The clonotype originates from a human donor in good health. The chain combines TRBV5-1 with TRBJ2-4, with 8 bases that match TRBD2. The CDR3 loop is CASSPSSAGGNIQYF. The CDR3 DNA follows: TGCGCCAGCAGCCCGTCCTCGGCGGGGGGCAACATTCAGTACTTC. The full variable domain, with the rest looked up from reference TRBV5-1 and TRBJ2-4, is KAGVTQTPRYLIKTRGQQVTLSCSPISGHRSVSWYQQTPGQGLQFLFEYFSETQRNKGNFPGRFSGRQFSNSRSEMNVSTLELGDSALYLCASSPSSAGGNIQYFGAGTRLSVL.